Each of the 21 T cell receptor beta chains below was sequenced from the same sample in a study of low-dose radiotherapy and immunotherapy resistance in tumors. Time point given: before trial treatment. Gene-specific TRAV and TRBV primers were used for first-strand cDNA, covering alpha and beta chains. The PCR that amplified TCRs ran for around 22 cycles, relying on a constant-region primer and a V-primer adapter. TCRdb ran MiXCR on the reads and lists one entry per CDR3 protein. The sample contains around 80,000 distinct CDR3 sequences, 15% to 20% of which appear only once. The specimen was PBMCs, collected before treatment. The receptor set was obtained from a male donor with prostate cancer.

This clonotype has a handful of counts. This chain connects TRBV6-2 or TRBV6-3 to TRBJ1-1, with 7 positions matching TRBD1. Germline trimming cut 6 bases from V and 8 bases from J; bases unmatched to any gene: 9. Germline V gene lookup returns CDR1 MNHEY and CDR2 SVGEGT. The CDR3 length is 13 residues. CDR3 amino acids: CASRRTGAGEAFF. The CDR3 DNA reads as TGTGCCAGCAGACGCACAGGGGCAGGCGAAGCTTTCTTT.

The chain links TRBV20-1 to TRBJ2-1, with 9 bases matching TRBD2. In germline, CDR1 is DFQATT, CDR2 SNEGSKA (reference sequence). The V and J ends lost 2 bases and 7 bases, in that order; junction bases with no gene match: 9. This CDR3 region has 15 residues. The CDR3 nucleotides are TGCAGTGCTAGAACCGCCGGGACTAGCTCAAATGAGCAGTTCTTC. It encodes CSARTAGTSSNEQFF.

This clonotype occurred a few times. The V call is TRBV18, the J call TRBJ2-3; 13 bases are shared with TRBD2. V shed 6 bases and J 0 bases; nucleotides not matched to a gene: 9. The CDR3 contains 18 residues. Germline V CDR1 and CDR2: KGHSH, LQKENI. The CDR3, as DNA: TGTGCCAGCTCGTCGACTAGCGGGGGGTTGTCTAGCACAGATACGCAGTATTTT. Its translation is CASSSTSGGLSSTDTQYF.

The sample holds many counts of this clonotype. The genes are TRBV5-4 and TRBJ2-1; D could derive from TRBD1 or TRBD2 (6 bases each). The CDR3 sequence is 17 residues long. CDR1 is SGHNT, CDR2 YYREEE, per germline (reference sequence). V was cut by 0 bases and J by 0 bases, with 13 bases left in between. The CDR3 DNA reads TGTGCCAGCAGCTTGGGGGGCGGGACACCCTCCTACAATGAGCAGTTCTTC. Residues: CASSLGGGTPSYNEQFF.

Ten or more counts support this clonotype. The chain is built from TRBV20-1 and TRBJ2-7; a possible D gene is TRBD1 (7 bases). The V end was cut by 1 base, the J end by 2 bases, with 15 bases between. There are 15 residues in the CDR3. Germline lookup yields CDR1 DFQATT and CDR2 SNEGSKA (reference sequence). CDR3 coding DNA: TGCAGTGCTAGAGCCCAGGGGGGAGTGGCCTACGAGCAGTACTTC. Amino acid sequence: CSARAQGGVAYEQYF.

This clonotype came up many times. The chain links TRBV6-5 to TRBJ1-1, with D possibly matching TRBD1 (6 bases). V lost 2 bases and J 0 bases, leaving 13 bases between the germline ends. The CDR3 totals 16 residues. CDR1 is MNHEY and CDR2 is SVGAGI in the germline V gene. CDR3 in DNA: TGTGCCAGCAGTTACCGGGAAACAGGGTTGAACACTGAAGCTTTCTTT. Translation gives CASSYRETGLNTEAFF.

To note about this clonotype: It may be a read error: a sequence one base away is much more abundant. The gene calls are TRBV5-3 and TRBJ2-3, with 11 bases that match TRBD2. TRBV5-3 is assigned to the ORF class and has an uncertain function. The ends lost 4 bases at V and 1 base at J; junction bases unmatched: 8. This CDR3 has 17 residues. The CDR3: CARSANALAGGTDTQYF. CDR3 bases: TGTGCCAGAAGCGCGAACGCACTAGCGGGGGGCACAGATACGCAGTATTTT.

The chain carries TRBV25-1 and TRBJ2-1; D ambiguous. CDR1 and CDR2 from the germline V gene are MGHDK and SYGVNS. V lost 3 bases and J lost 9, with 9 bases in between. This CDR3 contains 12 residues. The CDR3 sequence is CASSDPKIEQFF. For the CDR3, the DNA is TGTGCCAGCAGTGATCCAAAAATTGAGCAGTTCTTC.

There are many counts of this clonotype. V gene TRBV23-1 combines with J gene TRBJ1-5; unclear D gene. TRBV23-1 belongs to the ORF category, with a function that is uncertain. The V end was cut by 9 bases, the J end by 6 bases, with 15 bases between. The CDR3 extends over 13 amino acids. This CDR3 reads CARGGRSGQPQHF. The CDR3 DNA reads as TGCGCCAGAGGTGGGCGATCGGGTCAGCCCCAGCATTTT.

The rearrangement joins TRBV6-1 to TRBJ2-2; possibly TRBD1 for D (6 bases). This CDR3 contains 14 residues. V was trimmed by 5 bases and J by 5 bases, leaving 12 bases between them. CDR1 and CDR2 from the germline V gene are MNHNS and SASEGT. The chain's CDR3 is CASSRQGMTGELFF. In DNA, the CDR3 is TGTGCCAGCAGTCGGCAGGGGATGACCGGGGAGCTGTTTTTT.

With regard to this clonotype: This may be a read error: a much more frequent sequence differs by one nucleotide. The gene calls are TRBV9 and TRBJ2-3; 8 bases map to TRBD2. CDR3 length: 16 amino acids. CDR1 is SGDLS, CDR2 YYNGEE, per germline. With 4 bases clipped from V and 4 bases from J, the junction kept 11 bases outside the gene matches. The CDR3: CASSPQAGDGSDTQYF. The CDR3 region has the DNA TGTGCCAGCAGCCCCCAAGCGGGAGACGGCTCAGATACGCAGTATTTT.

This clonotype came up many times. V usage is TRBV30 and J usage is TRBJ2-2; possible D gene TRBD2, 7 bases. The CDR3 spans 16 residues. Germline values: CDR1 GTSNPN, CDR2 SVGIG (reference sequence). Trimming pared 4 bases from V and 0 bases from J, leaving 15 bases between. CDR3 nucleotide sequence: TGTGCCTGGATATCGGGCGGGGGCTCGAACACCGGGGAGCTGTTTTTT. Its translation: CAWISGGGSNTGELFF.

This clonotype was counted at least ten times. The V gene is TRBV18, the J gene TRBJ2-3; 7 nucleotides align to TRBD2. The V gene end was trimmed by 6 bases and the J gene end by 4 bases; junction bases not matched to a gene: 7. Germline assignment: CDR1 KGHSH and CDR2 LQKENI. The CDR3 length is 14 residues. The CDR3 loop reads CASSPQRGADTQYF. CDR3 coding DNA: TGTGCCAGCTCCCCTCAGCGGGGTGCAGATACGCAGTATTTT.

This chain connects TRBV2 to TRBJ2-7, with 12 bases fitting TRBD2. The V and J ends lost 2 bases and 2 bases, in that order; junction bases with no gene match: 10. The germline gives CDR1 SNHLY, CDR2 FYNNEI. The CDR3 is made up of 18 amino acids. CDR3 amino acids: CASSERTSGGRWTYEQYF. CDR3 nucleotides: TGTGCCAGCAGTGAAAGAACTAGCGGGGGGCGCTGGACCTACGAGCAGTACTTC. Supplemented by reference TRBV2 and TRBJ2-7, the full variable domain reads EPEVTQTPSHQVTQMGQEVILRCVPISNHLYFYWYRQILGQKVEFLVSFYNNEISEKSEIFDDQFSVERPDGSNFTLKIRSTKLEDSAMYFCASSERTSGGRWTYEQYFGPGTRLTVT.

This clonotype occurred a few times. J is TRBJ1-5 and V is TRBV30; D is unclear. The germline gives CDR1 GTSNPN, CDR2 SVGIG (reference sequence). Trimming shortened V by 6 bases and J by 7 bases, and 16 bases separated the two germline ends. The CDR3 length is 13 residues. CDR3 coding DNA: TGTGCCTGTAGTCCGGTCCCTGGGCAGCCCCAGCATTTT. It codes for CACSPVPGQPQHF.

This CDR3 reads CASSYGRDSFYEQYF. The CDR3 DNA reads TGTGCCAGCAGTTACGGCCGGGACTCCTTCTACGAGCAGTACTTC. The chain uses TRBV12-3 or TRBV12-4 and TRBJ2-7; D might be TRBD2 (6 bases). V shed 4 bases and J shed 3 bases, with 16 bases lying between them. The CDR3 covers 15 residues.

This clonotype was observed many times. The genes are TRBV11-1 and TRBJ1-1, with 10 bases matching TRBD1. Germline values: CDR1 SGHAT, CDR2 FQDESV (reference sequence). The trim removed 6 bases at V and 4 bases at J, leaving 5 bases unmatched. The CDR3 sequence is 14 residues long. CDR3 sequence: CASRDDRGRTEAFF. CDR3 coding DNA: TGTGCCAGCAGGGATGACAGGGGGCGCACTGAAGCTTTCTTT. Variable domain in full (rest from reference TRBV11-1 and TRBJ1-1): EAEVAQSPRYKITEKSQAVAFWCDPISGHATLYWYRQILGQGPELLVQFQDESVVDDSQLPKDRFSAERLKGVDSTLKIQPAELGDSAMYLCASRDDRGRTEAFFGQGTRLTVV.

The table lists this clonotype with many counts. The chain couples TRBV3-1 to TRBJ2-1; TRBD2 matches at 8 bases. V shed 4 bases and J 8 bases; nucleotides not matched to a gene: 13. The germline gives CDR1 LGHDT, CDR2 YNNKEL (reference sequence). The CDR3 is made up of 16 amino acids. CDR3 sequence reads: CASSPPPRTSRDEQFF. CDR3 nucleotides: TGTGCCAGCAGCCCCCCCCCCCGGACTAGCCGGGATGAGCAGTTCTTC.

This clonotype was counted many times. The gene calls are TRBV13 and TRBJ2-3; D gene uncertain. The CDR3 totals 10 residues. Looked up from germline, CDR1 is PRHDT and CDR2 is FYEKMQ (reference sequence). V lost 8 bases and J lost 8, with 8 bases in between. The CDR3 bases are TGTGCCAGCCGTAAGACTACGCAGTATTTT. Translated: CASRKTTQYF.

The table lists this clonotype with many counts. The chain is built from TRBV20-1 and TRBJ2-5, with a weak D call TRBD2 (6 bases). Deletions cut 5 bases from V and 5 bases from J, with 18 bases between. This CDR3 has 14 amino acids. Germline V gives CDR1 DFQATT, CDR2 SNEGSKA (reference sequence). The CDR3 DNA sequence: TGCAGTGCTGAAAGGGCCCTAGGGAGGGAGACCCAGTACTTC. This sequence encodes CSAERALGRETQYF.

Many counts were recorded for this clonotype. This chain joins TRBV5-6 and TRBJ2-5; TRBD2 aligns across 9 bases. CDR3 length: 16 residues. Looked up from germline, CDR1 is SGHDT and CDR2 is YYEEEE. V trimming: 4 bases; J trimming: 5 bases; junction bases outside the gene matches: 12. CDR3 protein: CASSTGAGGPWETQYF. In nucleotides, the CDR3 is TGTGCCAGCAGCACGGGTGCGGGGGGGCCCTGGGAGACCCAGTACTTC.